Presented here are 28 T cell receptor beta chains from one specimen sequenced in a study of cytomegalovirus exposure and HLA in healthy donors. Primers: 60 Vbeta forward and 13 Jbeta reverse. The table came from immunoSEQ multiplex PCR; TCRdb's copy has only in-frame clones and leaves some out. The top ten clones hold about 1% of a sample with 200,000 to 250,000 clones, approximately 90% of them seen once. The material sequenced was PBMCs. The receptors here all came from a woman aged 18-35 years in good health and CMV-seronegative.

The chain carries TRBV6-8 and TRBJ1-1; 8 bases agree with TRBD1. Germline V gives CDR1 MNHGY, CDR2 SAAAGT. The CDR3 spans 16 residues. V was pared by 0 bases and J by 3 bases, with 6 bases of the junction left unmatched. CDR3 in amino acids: CASSYSELTGDTEAFF. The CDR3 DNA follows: TGTGCCAGCAGTTACTCGGAGTTGACAGGGGACACTGAAGCTTTCTTT.

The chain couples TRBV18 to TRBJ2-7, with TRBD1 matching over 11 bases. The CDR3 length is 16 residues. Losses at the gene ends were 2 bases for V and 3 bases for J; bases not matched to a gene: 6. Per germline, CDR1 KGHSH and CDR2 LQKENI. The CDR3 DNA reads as TGTGCCAGCTCACCAGGGATGGGACAGGGGGGCTACGAGCAGTACTTC. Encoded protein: CASSPGMGQGGYEQYF.

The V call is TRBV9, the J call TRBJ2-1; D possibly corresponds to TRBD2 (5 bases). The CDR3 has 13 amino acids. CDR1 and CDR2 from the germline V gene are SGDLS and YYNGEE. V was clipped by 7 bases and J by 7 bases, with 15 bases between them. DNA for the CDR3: TGTGCCAGCGCCCGTGGGAGTGCTAATGAGCAGTTCTTC. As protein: CASARGSANEQFF.

The CDR3 sequence is CATSSGTGGTGELFF. CDR3 coding DNA: TGTGCCACCAGCAGCGGGACAGGAGGAACCGGGGAGCTGTTTTTT. This chain connects TRBV15 to TRBJ2-2, with 8 bases lining up with TRBD1. Trimming at V came to 3 bases and at J to 5 bases, leaving 5 bases not matched to a gene. The germline V gene encodes CDR1 LNHNV and CDR2 YYDKDF (reference sequence). The CDR3 is 15 amino acids.

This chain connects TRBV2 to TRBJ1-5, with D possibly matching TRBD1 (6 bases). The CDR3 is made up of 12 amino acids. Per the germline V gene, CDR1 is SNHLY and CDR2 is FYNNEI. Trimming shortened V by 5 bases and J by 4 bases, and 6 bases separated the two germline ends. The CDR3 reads CASSTGNQPQHF. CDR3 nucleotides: TGTGCCAGCAGTACAGGGAATCAGCCCCAGCATTTT. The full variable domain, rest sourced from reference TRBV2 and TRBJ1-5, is EPEVTQTPSHQVTQMGQEVILRCVPISNHLYFYWYRQILGQKVEFLVSFYNNEISEKSEIFDDQFSVERPDGSNFTLKIRSTKLEDSAMYFCASSTGNQPQHFGDGTRLSIL.

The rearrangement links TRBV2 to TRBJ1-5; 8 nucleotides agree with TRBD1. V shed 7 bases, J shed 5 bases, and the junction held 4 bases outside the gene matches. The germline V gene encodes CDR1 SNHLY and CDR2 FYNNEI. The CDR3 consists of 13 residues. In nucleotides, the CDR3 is TGTGCCAGCAAGGACAGGGTGTATCAGCCCCAGCATTTT. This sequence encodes CASKDRVYQPQHF. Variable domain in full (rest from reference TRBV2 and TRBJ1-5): EPEVTQTPSHQVTQMGQEVILRCVPISNHLYFYWYRQILGQKVEFLVSFYNNEISEKSEIFDDQFSVERPDGSNFTLKIRSTKLEDSAMYFCASKDRVYQPQHFGDGTRLSIL.

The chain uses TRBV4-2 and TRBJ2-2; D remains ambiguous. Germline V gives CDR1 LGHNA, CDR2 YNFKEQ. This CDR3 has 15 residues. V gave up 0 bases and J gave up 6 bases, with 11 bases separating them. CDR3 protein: CASSQDRARAGELFF. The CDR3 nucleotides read TGTGCCAGCAGCCAAGATCGCGCTAGAGCCGGGGAGCTGTTTTTT.

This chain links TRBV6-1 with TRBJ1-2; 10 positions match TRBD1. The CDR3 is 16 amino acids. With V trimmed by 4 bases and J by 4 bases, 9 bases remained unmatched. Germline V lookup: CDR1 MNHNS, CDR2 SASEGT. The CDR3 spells CASSGEGTGVGYGYTF. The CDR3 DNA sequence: TGTGCCAGCAGTGGGGAGGGGACAGGGGTGGGCTATGGCTACACCTTC.

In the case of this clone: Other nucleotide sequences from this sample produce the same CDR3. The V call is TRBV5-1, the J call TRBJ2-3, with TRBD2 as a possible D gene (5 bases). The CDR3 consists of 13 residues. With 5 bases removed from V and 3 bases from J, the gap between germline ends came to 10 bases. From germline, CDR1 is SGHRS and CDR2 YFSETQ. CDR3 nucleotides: TGCGCCAGCAGTCCAGGAGGAACAGATACGCAGTATTTT. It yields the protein CASSPGGTDTQYF.

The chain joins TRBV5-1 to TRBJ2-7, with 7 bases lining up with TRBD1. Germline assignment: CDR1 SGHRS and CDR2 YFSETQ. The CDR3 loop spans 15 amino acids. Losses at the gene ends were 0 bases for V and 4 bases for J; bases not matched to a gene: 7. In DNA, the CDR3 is TGCGCCAGCAGCTTGGCGACAGGGAGCTCTTACGAGCAGTACTTC. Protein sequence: CASSLATGSSYEQYF.

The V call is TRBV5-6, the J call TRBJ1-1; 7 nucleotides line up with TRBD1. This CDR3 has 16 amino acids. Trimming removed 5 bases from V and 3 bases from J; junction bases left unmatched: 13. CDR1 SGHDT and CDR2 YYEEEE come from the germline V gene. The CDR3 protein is CASSLLLTGRDTEAFF. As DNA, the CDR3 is TGTGCCAGCAGTCTTTTGCTGACAGGGCGTGACACTGAAGCTTTCTTT.

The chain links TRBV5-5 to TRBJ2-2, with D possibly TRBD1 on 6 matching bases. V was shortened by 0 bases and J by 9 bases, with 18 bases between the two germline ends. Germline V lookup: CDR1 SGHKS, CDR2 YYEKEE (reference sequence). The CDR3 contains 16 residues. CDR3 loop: CASSLDRDTSFWELFF. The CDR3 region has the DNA TGTGCCAGCAGCTTGGACCGGGACACCTCGTTCTGGGAGCTGTTTTTT.

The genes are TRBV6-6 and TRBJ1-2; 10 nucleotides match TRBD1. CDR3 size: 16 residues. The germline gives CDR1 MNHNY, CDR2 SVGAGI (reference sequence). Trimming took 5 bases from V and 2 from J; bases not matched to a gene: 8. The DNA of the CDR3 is TGTGCCAGCAGTATCCCCCAGGGACAGGGGAACTATGGCTACACCTTC. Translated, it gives CASSIPQGQGNYGYTF.

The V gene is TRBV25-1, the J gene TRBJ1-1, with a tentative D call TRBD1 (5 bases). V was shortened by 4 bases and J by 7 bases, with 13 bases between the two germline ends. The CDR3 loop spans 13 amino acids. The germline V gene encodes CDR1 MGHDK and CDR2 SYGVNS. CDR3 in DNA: TGTGCCAGCAGTGGCATAAGGGGCATTGAAGCTTTCTTT. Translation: CASSGIRGIEAFF.

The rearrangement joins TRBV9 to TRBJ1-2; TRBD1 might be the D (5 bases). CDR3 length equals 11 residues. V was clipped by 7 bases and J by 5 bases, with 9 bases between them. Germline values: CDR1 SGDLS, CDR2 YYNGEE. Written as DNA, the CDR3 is TGTGCCAGCGTGGGGGGGTATGGCTACACCTTC. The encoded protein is CASVGGYGYTF.

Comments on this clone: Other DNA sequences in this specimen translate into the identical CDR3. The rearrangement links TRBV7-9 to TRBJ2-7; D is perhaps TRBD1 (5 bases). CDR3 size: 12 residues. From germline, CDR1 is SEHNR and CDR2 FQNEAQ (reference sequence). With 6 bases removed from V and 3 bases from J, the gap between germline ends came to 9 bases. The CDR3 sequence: CASSFDSYEQYF. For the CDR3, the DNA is TGTGCCAGCAGTTTTGACAGCTACGAGCAGTACTTC.

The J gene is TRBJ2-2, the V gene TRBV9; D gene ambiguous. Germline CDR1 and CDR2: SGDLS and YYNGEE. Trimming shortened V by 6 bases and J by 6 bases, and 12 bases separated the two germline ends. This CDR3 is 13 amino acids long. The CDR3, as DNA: TGTGCCAGCACAGTTACGGCGGCCGGGGAGCTGTTTTTT. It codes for CASTVTAAGELFF.

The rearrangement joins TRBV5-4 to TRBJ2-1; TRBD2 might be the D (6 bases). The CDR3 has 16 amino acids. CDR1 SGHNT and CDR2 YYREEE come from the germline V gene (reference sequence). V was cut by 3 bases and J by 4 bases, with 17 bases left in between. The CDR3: CASSYPSGGEYNEQFF. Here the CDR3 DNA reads TGTGCCAGCAGCTACCCCTCGGGCGGGGAGTACAATGAGCAGTTCTTC.

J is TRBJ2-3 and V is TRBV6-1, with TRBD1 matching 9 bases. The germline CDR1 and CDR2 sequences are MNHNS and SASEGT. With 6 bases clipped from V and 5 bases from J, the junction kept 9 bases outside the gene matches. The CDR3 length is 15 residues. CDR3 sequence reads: CASSSQGAIQDTQYF. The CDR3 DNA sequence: TGTGCCAGCAGCTCACAGGGGGCGATTCAAGATACGCAGTATTTT.

CDR3 DNA sequence: TGTGCCTGGAACGAAGGGGCAGCCTTAAGCTACACCTTC. It yields the protein CAWNEGAALSYTF. This rearrangement joins TRBV30 to TRBJ1-2, with D perhaps matching TRBD1 (5 bases). The length of the CDR3 is 13 residues. The germline CDR1 and CDR2 sequences are GTSNPN and SVGIG (reference sequence). The V and J ends lost 4 bases and 9 bases respectively, with 18 bases between them.

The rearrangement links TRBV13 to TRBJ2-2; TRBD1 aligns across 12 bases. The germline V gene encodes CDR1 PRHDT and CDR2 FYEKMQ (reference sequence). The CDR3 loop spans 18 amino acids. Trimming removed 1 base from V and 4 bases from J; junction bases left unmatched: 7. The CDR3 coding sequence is TGTGCCAGCAGCTTAGATGGGACAGGGGGCGCCGGCACCGGGGAGCTGTTTTTT. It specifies CASSLDGTGGAGTGELFF.

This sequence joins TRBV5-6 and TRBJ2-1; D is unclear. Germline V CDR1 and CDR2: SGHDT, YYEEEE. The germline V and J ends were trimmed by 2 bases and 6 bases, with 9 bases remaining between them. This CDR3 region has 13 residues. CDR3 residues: CASSLVRSNEQFF. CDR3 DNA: TGTGCCAGCAGCTTAGTGCGGTCCAATGAGCAGTTCTTC.

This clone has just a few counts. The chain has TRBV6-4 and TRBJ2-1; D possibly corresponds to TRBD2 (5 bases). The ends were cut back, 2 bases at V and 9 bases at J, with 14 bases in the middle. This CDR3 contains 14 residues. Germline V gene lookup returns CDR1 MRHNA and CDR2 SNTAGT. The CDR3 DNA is TGTGCCAGCAGTGACCTAGCCCTCCCCGGTGAGCAGTTCTTC. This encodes CASSDLALPGEQFF.

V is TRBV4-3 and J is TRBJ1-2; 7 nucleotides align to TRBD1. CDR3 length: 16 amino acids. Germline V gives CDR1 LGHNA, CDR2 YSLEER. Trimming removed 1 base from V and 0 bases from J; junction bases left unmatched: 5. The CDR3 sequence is CASSQGTGQTNYGYTF. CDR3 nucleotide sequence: TGCGCCAGCAGCCAAGGGACAGGCCAAACTAACTATGGCTACACCTTC.

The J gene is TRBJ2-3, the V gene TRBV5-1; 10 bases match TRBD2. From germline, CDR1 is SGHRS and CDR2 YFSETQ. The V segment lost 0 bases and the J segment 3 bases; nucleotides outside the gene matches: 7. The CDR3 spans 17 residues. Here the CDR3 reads CASSLVPLAGGTDTQYF. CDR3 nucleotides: TGCGCCAGCAGCTTGGTCCCGTTAGCGGGAGGAACAGATACGCAGTATTTT.

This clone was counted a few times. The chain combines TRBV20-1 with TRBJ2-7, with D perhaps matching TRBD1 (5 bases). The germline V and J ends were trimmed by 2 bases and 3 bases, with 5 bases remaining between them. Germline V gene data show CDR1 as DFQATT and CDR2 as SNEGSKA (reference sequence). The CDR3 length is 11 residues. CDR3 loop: CSARQGYEQYF. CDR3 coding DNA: TGCAGTGCTAGACAGGGCTACGAGCAGTACTTC.

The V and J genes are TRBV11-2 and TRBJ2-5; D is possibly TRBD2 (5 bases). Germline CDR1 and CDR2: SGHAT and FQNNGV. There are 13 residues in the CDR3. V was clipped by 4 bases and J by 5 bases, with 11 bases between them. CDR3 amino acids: CASSSRERETQYF. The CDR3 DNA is TGTGCCAGCAGCTCGAGGGAAAGGGAGACCCAGTACTTC.

The CDR3: CASSQVVGRGGTGELFF. DNA for the CDR3: TGTGCCAGCAGCCAAGTAGTCGGCAGGGGCGGCACCGGGGAGCTGTTTTTT. The V gene is TRBV14, the J gene TRBJ2-2; perhaps TRBD1 as D (6 bases). Germline V gene data show CDR1 as SGHDN and CDR2 as FVKESK. V lost 1 base to trimming and J lost 4 bases, with 16 bases between them. The CDR3 has 17 amino acids.